This T cell receptor (beta chain) was sequenced for a study of blood T cell repertoires in COVID-19. Deletions cut 2 bases from V and 1 base from J, with 8 bases between. CDR1 is SEHNR, CDR2 FQNEAQ, per germline (reference sequence). CDR3 size: 14 residues. Original data processing: Amplification of reference gene primers provided the estimated nucleated cell counts. Data came from immunoSEQ multiplex PCR; TCRdb stores just in-frame clones and leaves some out. V, J and clone size reflect that table, while D and trimming were determined from the DNA. The sample holds approximately 330,000 clones, roughly 89% seen once.

The specimen sequenced was peripheral blood. The receptor comes from a woman aged 40-49 years with COVID-19, enrolled during active disease. V is TRBV7-9 and J is TRBJ1-1; D remains unclear. The chain's CDR3 is CASSLFGQNTEAFF. In DNA form, the CDR3 reads TGTGCCAGCAGCTTATTTGGGCAGAACACTGAAGCTTTCTTT.